The clone carrying this T cell receptor (beta chain) was counted between two and nine times. These data are taken from a study of response to subunit inactivated influenza vaccine. The CDR3 has 16 amino acids. Germline CDR1 is DFQATT and CDR2 is SNEGSKA (reference sequence). Trimming removed 0 bases from V and 0 bases from J, with 12 bases in between. One entry per CDR3 protein, called by TCRdb with MiXCR from the RT-PCR reads. The sample holds about 570,000 distinct CDR3 sequences, about 11% seen once. A further study also used this sample, focusing on T cells expressing NK-cell markers. As that report states: Template switching by 5'RACE with UMIs generated the TCR beta cDNA.

This TCR came from a man between 45 and 60 years old who received an inactivated influenza vaccine. The chain has TRBV20-1 and TRBJ2-1; no clear D gene. The sample here was PBMCs from blood, taken on the day of vaccination. The CDR3 DNA follows: TGCAGTGCTAGAGATTTCGGCCGATTCTCCTACAATGAGCAGTTCTTC. Protein sequence: CSARDFGRFSYNEQFF.